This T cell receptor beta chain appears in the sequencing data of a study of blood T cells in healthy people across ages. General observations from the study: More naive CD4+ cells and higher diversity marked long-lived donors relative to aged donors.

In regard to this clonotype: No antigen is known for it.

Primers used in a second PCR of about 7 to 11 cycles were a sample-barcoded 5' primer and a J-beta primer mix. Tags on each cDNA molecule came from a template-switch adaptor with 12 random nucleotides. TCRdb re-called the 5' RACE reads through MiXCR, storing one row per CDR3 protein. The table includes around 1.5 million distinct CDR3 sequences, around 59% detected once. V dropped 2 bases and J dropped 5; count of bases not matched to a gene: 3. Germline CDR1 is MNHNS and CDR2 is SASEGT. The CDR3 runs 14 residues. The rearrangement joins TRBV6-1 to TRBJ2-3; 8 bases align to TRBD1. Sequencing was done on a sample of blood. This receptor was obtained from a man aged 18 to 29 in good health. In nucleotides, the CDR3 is TGTGCCAGCAGTGAAATCAGGGGGCAAGATACGCAGTATTTT. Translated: CASSEIRGQDTQYF.